Listed below are T cell receptor beta chains from one sample, sequenced in a study of OX40 agonist ivuxolimab in advanced cancers. Clones were sequenced by immunoSEQ multiplex PCR, and TCRdb holds only the in-frame ones, with some missing. The data hold tens of thousands of clones, with 85% to 95% observed a single time. This specimen was CD4+ or CD8+ T cells sorted from blood, taken in a trial of the OX40 agonist ivuxolimab. The receptors stem from an adult with an advanced solid tumor such as melanoma, head and neck, liver or kidney cancer. CDR3s include the opening cysteine and the closing phenylalanine or tryptophan. Each record gives: clone size, J gene, D gene, V gene, CDR3 DNA, CDR3 protein. The D gene is left open where the match is weak. The listing skips clone size in some rows; elsewhere it reads once, few, many or a size class.

>.|TRBJ1-2|TRBD1|TRBV9
TGTGCCAGCAGCGGGGACCCGGGACAGGGTCACTATGGCTACACCTTC
CASSGDPGQGHYGYTF
>.|TRBJ2-7|TRBD2|TRBV5-6
TGTGCCAGCAGCTTGGTCGGGACTAGCAGTGTGGAGCAGTACTTC
CASSLVGTSSVEQYF
>.|TRBJ2-5|TRBD2|TRBV18
TGTGCCAGCTCACCGGGACTAGCGGAAGCCGTTCAAGAGACCCAGTACTTC
CASSPGLAEAVQETQYF
>.|TRBJ2-5|TRBD1|TRBV18
TGTGCCAGCTCACCACCTTTTGGGGACAGGGCCCAAGAGACCCAGTACTTC
CASSPPFGDRAQETQYF
>.|TRBJ1-1|.|TRBV18
TGTGCCAGCTCACCACGTATGGATTCGAACACTGAAGCTTTCTTT
CASSPRMDSNTEAFF
>.|TRBJ1-2|.|TRBV6-1
TGTGCCAGCAGTGAAGGGCTGGATCTAAATGGCTACACCTTC
CASSEGLDLNGYTF
>.|TRBJ1-1|.|TRBV11-2
TGTGCCAGCAGCCTCAACACTGAAGCTTTCTTT
CASSLNTEAFF
>few|TRBJ1-2|.|TRBV7-9
TGTGCCAGCAGCCACATTGATGCCGTCTATGGCTACACCTTC
CASSHIDAVYGYTF
>.|TRBJ2-1|.|TRBV27
TGTGCCAGCAGTTTCCATTCGACTAGAGAGCAGTTCTTC
CASSFHSTREQFF
>few|TRBJ1-2|TRBD1|TRBV6-5
TGTGCCAGCAGTTATCGTACAGGGGAGATTTATGGCTACACCTTC
CASSYRTGEIYGYTF
>.|TRBJ1-5|.|TRBV10-2
TGCGCCAGCAGTGGGCCGGACACCCTTCAGCCCCAGCATTTT
CASSGPDTLQPQHF
>.|TRBJ2-2|TRBD1|TRBV29-1
TGCAGCGTCGTTTGGGGACAGGGGGCGAACACCGGGGAGCTGTTTTTT
CSVVWGQGANTGELFF
>.|TRBJ2-1|.|TRBV6-5
TGTGCCAGCAGTTACGAGCCGATTTCCTACAATGAGCAGTTCTTC
CASSYEPISYNEQFF
>.|TRBJ2-1|.|TRBV6-5
TGTGCCAGCAGACGGGACCACAATGAGCAGTTCTTC
CASRRDHNEQFF
>.|TRBJ2-1|.|TRBV15
TGTGCCACCAGCAGAGAGGTGACAGGCTCCTACAATGAGCAGTTCTTC
CATSREVTGSYNEQFF
>.|TRBJ1-1|.|TRBV7-9
TGTGCCAGCAGCCAAGACCGTGCTATAGATGAAGCTTTCTTT
CASSQDRAIDEAFF
>.|TRBJ2-7|TRBD2|TRBV6-6
TGTGCCAGCAGTACCGGAACAGCGGGAAAATTCGGGGAGCAGTACTTC
CASSTGTAGKFGEQYF
>.|TRBJ1-5|.|TRBV4-1
TGCGCCAGCAGCCAAGATACAGGGATGGGGCAGCCCCAGCATTTT
CASSQDTGMGQPQHF
>.|TRBJ1-5|TRBD1|TRBV6-1
TGTGCCAGCAGTGAAGGTAAGGGGGCATCTCAGCCCCAGCATTTT
CASSEGKGASQPQHF
>.|TRBJ1-1|.|TRBV4-3
TGCGCCAGCAGCCAAGGCGGATTCACTGAAGCTTTCTTT
CASSQGGFTEAFF
>.|TRBJ2-7|TRBD2|TRBV27
TGTGCCAGCAGTTTTTCGGGAGGATCCTACGAGCAGTACTTC
CASSFSGGSYEQYF
>.|TRBJ1-1|.|TRBV10-2
TGCGCCAGCAGTGAGGGAAACACTGAAGCTTTCTTT
CASSEGNTEAFF
>.|TRBJ1-1|.|TRBV27
TGTGCCAGCAGTTTATCGATAAACCCCGTTGGGTTACAGAACACTGAAGCTTTCTTT
CASSLSINPVGLQNTEAFF
>.|TRBJ2-7|TRBD1|TRBV6-5
TGTGCCAGCAGTTTCAGTCGTGGACAGGTAGCCTACGAGCAGTACTTC
CASSFSRGQVAYEQYF
>.|TRBJ1-5|TRBD1|TRBV27
TGTGCCAGCAGTTTACAGGGGGCGGGTCAGCCCCAGCATTTT
CASSLQGAGQPQHF
>.|TRBJ2-7|.|TRBV7-9
TGTGCCAGCAGCCCAGACAGGCCTTACTACGAGCAGTACTTC
CASSPDRPYYEQYF
>.|TRBJ2-7|.|TRBV6-1
TGTGCCAGCAGCGGTATGGACGGGAGCTCCTACGAGCAGTACTTC
CASSGMDGSSYEQYF